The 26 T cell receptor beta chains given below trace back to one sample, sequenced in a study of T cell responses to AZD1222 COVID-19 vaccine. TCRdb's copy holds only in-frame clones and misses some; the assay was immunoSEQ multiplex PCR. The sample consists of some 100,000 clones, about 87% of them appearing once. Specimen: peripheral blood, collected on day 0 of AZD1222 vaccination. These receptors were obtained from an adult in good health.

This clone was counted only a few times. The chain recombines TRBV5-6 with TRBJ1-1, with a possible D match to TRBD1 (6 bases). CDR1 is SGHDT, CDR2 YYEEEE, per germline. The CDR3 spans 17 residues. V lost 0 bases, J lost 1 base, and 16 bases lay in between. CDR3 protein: CASSLVGTGHWNTEAFF. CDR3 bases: TGTGCCAGCAGCTTGGTCGGCACAGGGCATTGGAACACTGAAGCTTTCTTT.

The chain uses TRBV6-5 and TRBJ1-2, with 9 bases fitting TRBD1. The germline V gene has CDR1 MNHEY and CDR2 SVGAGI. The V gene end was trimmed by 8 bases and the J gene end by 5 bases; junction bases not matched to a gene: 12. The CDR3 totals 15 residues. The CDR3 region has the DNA TGTGCCAGCCGATCGAGGGACAGGGCCAAGTATGGCTACACCTTC. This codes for CASRSRDRAKYGYTF.

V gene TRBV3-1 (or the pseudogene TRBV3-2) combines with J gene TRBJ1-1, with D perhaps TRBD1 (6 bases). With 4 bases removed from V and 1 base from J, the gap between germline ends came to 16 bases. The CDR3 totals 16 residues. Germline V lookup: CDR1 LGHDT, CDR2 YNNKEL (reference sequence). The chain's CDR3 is CASSLEGTLANTEAFF. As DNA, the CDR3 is TGTGCCAGCAGCCTTGAAGGGACATTGGCGAACACTGAAGCTTTCTTT.

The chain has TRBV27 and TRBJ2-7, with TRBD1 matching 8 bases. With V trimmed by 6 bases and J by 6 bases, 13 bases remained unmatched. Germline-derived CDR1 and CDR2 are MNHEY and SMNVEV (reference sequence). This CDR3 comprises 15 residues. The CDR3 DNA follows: TGTGCCAGCAGCCAACAACAGGGGGTACGAGCCGAGCAGTACTTC. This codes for CASSQQQGVRAEQYF.

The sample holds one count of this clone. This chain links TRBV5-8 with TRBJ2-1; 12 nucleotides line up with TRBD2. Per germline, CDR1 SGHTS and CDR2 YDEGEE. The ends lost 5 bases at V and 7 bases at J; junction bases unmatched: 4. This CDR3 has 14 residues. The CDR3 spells CASRRLAGANEQFF. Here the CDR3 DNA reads TGTGCCAGCAGGCGACTAGCGGGGGCGAATGAGCAGTTCTTC.

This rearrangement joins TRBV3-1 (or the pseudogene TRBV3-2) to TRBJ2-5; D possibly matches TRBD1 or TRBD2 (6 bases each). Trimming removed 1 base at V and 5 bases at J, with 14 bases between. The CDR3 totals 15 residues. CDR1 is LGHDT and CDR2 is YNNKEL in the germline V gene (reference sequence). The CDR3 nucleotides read TGTGCCAGCAGCCAAGTTAGGGGGGATGGGGAGACCCAGTACTTC. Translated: CASSQVRGDGETQYF.

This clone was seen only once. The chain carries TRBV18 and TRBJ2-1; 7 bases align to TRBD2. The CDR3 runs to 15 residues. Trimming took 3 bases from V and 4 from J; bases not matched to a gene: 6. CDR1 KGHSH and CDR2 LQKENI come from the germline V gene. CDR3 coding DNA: TGTGCCAGCTCACCTGGGGGGGGAGTTTACAATGAGCAGTTCTTC. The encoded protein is CASSPGGGVYNEQFF. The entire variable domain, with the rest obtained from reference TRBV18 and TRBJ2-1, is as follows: NAGVMQNPRHLVRRRGQEARLRCSPMKGHSHVYWYRQLPEEGLKFMVYLQKENIIDESGMPKERFSAEFPKEGPSILRIQQVVRGDSAAYFCASSPGGGVYNEQFFGPGTRLTVL.

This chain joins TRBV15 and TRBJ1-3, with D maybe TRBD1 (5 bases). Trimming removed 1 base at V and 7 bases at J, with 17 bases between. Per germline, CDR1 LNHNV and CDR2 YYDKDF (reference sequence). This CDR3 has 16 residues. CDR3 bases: TGTGCCACCAGCAGAGGTGGGATCCAGGGTGTGAACACCATATATTTT. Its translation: CATSRGGIQGVNTIYF.

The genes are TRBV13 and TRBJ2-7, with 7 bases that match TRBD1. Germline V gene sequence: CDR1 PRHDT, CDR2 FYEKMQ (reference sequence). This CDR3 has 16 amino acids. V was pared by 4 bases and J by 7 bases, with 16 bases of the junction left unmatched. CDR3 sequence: CASSSLLRQGHREQYF. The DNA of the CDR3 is TGTGCCAGCAGCTCGCTCCTTCGACAGGGCCACAGGGAGCAGTACTTC.

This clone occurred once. This CDR3 is CASSPRQGAAGNQPQHF. The CDR3 DNA follows: TGTGCCAGCTCACCTAGACAGGGGGCGGCGGGCAATCAGCCCCAGCATTTT. This rearrangement joins TRBV18 to TRBJ1-5, with 10 nucleotides matching TRBD1. The CDR3 has 17 amino acids. Trimming removed 3 bases from V and 2 bases from J; junction bases left unmatched: 7. Per the germline V gene, CDR1 is KGHSH and CDR2 is LQKENI. Full variable domain (rest looked up from reference TRBV18 and TRBJ1-5): NAGVMQNPRHLVRRRGQEARLRCSPMKGHSHVYWYRQLPEEGLKFMVYLQKENIIDESGMPKERFSAEFPKEGPSILRIQQVVRGDSAAYFCASSPRQGAAGNQPQHFGDGTRLSIL.

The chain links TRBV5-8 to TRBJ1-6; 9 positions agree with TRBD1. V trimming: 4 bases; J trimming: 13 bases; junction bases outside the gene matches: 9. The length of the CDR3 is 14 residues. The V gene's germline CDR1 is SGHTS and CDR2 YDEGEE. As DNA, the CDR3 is TGTGCCAGCAGCCCCGGGACAGGGAACGGTCCCCTCCACTTT. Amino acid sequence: CASSPGTGNGPLHF.

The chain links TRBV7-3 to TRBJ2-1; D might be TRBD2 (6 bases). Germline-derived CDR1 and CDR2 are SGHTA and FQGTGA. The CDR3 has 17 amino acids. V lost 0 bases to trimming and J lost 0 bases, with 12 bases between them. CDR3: CASSLTSGESSYNEQFF. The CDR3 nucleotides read TGTGCCAGCAGCTTAACGTCGGGGGAGAGCTCCTACAATGAGCAGTTCTTC.

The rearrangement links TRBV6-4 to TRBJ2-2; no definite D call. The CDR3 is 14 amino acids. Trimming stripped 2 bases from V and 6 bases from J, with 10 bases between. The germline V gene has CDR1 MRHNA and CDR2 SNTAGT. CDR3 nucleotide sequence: TGTGCCAGCAGTGACCGGGCTTCTGCCGGGGAGCTGTTTTTT. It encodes CASSDRASAGELFF.

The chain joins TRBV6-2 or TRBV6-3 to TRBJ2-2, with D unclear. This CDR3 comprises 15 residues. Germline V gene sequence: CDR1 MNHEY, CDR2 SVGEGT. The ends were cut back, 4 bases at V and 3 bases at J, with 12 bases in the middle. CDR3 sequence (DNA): TGTGCCAGCAGTTCTGTGGTCTTGGACACCGGGGAGCTGTTTTTT. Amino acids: CASSSVVLDTGELFF.

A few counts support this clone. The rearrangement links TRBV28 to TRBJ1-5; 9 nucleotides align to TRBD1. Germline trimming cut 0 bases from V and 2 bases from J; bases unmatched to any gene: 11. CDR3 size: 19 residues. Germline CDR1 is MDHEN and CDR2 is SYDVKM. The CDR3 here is CASSLWGQGLLAGNQPQHF. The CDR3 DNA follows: TGTGCCAGCAGTTTATGGGGACAGGGTCTTCTTGCGGGCAATCAGCCCCAGCATTTT.

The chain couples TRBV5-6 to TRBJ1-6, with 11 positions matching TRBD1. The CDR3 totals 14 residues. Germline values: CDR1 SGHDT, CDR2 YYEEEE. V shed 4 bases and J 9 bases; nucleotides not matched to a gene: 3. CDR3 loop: CASSMGTGGSPLHF. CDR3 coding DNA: TGTGCCAGCAGCATGGGGACAGGGGGTTCACCCCTCCACTTT.

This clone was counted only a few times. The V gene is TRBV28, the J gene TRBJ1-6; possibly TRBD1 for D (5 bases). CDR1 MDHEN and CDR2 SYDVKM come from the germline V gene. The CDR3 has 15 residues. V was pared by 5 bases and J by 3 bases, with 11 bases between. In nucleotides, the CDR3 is TGTGCCAGCAGTATACAGGATAGCTATAATTCACCCCTCCACTTT. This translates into CASSIQDSYNSPLHF.

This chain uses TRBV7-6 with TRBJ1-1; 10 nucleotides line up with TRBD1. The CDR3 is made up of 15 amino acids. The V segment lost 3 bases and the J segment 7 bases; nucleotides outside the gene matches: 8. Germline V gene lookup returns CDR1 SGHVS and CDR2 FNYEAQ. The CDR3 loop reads CASSFRPGQGNEAFF. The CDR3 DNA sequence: TGTGCCAGCAGCTTTCGACCGGGACAGGGGAATGAAGCTTTCTTT.

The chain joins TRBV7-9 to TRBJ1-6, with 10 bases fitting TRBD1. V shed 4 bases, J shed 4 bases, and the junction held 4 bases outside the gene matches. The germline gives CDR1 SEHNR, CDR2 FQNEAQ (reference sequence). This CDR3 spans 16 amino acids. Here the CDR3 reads CASSSGQGFYNSPLHF. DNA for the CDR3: TGTGCCAGCAGCTCGGGACAGGGGTTTTATAATTCACCCCTCCACTTT.

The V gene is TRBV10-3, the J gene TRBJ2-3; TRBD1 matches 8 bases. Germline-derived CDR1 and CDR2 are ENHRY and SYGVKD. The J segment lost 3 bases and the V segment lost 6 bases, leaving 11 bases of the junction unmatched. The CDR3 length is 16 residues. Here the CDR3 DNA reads TGTGCCATCAGAGGCCCGACAGGGGAGGAGACAGATACGCAGTATTTT. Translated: CAIRGPTGEETDTQYF.

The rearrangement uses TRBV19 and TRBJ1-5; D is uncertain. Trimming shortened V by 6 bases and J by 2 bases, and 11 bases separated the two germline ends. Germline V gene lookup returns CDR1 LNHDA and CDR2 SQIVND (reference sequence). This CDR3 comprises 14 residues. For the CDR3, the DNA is TGTGCCAGTAGGGGGTGGGTTGGCAATCAGCCCCAGCATTTT. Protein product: CASRGWVGNQPQHF.

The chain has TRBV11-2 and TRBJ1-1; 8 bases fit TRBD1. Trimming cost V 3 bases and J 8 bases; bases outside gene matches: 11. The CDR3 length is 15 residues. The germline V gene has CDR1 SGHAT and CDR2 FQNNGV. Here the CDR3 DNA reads TGTGCCAGCAGCTTTGCCGGGACAGGTTCAGCGGAAGCTTTCTTT. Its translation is CASSFAGTGSAEAFF. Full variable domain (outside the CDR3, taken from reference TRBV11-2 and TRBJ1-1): EAGVAQSPRYKIIEKRQSVAFWCNPISGHATLYWYQQILGQGPKLLIQFQNNGVVDDSQLPKDRFSAERLKGVDSTLKIQPAKLEDSAVYLCASSFAGTGSAEAFFGQGTRLTVV.

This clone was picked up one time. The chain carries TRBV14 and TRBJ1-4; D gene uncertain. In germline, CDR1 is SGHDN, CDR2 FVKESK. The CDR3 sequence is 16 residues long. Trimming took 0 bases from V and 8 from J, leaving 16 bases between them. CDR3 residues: CASSQEVVGFNEKLFF. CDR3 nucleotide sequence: TGTGCCAGCAGCCAAGAGGTTGTGGGCTTCAACGAAAAACTGTTTTTT. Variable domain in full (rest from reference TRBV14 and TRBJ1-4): EAGVTQFPSHSVIEKGQTVTLRCDPISGHDNLYWYRRVMGKEIKFLLHFVKESKQDESGMPNNRFLAERTGGTYSTLKVQPAELEDSGVYFCASSQEVVGFNEKLFFGSGTQLSVL.

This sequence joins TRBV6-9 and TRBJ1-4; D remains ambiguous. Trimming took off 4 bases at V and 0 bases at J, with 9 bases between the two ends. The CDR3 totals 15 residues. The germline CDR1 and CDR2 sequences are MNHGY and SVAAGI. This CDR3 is CASSLAAATNEKLFF. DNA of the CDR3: TGTGCCAGCAGTTTAGCTGCTGCAACTAATGAAAAACTGTTTTTT.

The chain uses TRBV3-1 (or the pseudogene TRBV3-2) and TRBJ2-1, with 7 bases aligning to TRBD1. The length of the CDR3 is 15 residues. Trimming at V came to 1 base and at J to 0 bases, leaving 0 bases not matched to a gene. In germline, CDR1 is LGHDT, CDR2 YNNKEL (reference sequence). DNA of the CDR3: TGTGCCAGCAGCCAAGCAGGGGGCTCCTACAATGAGCAGTTCTTC. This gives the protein CASSQAGGSYNEQFF.

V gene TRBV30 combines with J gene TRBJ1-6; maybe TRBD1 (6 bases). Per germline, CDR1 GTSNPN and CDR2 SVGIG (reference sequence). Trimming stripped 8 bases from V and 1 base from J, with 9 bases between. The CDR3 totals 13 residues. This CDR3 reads CAEGESYNSPLHF. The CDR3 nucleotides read TGTGCCGAGGGGGAGTCCTATAATTCACCCCTCCACTTT. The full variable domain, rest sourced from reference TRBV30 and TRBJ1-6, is SQTIHQWPATLVQPVGSPLSLECTVEGTSNPNLYWYRQAAGRGLQLLFYSVGIGQISSEVPQNLSASRPQDRQFILSSKKLLLSDSGFYLCAEGESYNSPLHFGNGTRLTVT.